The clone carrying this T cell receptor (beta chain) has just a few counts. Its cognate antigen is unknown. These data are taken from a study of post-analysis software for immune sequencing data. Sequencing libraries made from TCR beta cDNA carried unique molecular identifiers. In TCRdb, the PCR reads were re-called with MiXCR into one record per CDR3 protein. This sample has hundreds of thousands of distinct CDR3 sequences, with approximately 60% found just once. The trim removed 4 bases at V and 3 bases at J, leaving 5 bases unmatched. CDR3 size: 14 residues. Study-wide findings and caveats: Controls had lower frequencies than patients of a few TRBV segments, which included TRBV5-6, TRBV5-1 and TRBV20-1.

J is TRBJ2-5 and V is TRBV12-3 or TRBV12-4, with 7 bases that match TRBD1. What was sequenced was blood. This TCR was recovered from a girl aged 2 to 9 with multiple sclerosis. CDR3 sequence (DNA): TGTGCCAGCAGTTCCCGGGACAGAGAAGAGACCCAGTACTTC. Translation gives CASSSRDREETQYF.